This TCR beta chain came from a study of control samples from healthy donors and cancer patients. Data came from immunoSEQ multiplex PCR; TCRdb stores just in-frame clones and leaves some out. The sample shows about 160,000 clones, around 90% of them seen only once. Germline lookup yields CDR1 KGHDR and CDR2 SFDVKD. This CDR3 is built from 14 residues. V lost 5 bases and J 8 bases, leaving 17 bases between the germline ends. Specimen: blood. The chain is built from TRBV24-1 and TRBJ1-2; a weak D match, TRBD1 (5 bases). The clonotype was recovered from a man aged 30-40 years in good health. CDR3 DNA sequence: TGTGCCACCAGTGGGGGGAGAGAGAGTTTCGGCTACACCTTC. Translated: CATSGGRESFGYTF.